This T cell receptor (beta chain) was sequenced for a study of T cells after yellow fever vaccination. Study information: Researchers used SMART-Seq v4 Ultra Low Input to prepare fractions that had low cell numbers.

TCRdb itself ran the 5' RACE reads through MiXCR, one entry per CDR3 protein. This table has about 550,000 distinct CDR3 sequences, 15% to 20% appearing once. V lost 5 bases to trimming and J lost 6 bases; unmatched junction nucleotides: 4. CDR3 size: 13 residues. Per the germline V gene, CDR1 is MNHEY and CDR2 is SVGAGI. This clonotype was observed a few times. The sample in question was PBMCs, obtained 15 days after the yellow fever booster vaccination. This TCR came from a man aged 30-40 years who received the YFV17D yellow fever vaccine. V is TRBV6-5 and J is TRBJ2-1; 7 positions match TRBD1. This chain's CDR3 is CASSLQGTNEQFF. Written as DNA, the CDR3 is TGTGCCAGCAGTCTACAGGGGACCAATGAGCAGTTCTTC.